This T cell receptor (beta chain) stems from a study of blood T cell repertoires in COVID-19. Trimming at V came to 5 bases and at J to 0 bases, leaving 3 bases not matched to a gene. CDR3 length: 16 amino acids. CDR1 and CDR2 from the germline V gene are SGHRS and YFSETQ. The repertoire was sequenced with immunoSEQ multiplex PCR; TCRdb's copy has only in-frame clones and lacks some. The sample includes roughly 200,000 clones, around four fifths of them seen just once. The source material was peripheral blood. This chain joins TRBV5-1 and TRBJ2-3; 13 nucleotides match TRBD2. The receptor comes from a woman over 75 with active or convalescent COVID-19. The CDR3 DNA follows: TGCGCCAGCAGAGGGACTAGCGGGGATAGCACAGATACGCAGTATTTT. This sequence encodes CASRGTSGDSTDTQYF.